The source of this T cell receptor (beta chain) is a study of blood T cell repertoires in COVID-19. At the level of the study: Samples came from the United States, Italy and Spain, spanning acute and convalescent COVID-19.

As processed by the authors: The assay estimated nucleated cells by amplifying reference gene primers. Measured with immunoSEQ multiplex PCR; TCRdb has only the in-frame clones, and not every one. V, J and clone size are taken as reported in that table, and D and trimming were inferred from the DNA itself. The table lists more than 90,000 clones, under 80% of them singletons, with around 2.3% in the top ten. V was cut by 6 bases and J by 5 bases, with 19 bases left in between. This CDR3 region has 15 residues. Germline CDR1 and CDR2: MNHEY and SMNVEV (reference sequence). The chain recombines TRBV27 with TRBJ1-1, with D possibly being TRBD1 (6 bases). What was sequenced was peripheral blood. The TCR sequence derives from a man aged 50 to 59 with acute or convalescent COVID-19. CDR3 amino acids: CASSFQGWGWTEAFF. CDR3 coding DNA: TGTGCCAGCAGCTTTCAGGGGTGGGGGTGGACTGAAGCTTTCTTT.